A single sample is the source of the 25 T cell receptor beta chains below, sequenced in a study of Ad26.COV2.S vaccination and SARS-CoV-2 variants. Treatment denoted: some 20 received Ad26.COV2.S at low or high dose, single or two shots; about 5 received placebo; per-sample allocation not given. Sampling was done on day 63 after the first vaccine or placebo injection. This table comes from immunoSEQ multiplex PCR, and its TCRdb copy is limited to in-frame clones, with some not included. This sample yields 440,000 or so clones, of which 80% to 95% are seen a single time; around 1.7% belongs to the top ten. The material was peripheral blood, obtained in a trial of Ad26.COV2.S vaccine versus placebo. The receptors come from a person between 18 and 59 years old who received the Ad26.COV2.S COVID-19 vaccine or a placebo.

V and J are TRBV7-2 and TRBJ2-7, with 9 positions matching TRBD1. V was clipped by 4 bases and J by 3 bases; unmatched bases: 10. The germline V gene has CDR1 SGHTA and CDR2 FQGNSA. The length of the CDR3 is 16 residues. The CDR3 sequence is CASSSGQGSLDYEQYF. As DNA, the CDR3 is TGTGCCAGCAGCTCGGGACAGGGATCATTAGACTACGAGCAGTACTTC.

The chain joins TRBV27 to TRBJ2-7; D unresolved. Trimming took 5 bases from V and 9 from J, leaving 23 bases between them. In germline, CDR1 is MNHEY, CDR2 SMNVEV (reference sequence). The CDR3 runs 15 residues. The CDR3 DNA reads as TGTGCCAGCAGTCGAGTAGATAGGTTTTCCACGGGGCAGTACTTC. The encoded protein is CASSRVDRFSTGQYF.

The chain recombines TRBV6-5 with TRBJ1-5; possible D gene TRBD1, 6 bases. This CDR3 contains 13 residues. The V and J ends lost 4 bases and 4 bases respectively, with 8 bases between them. Germline CDR1 is MNHEY and CDR2 is SVGAGI. The CDR3 DNA reads as TGTGCCAGCAGTTCCGACAGGAATCAGCCCCAGCATTTT. This encodes CASSSDRNQPQHF.

This sequence joins TRBV25-1 and TRBJ2-5, with D possibly matching TRBD2 (5 bases). Trimming shortened V by 1 base and J by 0 bases, and 9 bases separated the two germline ends. Per germline, CDR1 MGHDK and CDR2 SYGVNS. The CDR3 contains 15 residues. This CDR3 is CASSEFGGYQETQYF. In DNA, the CDR3 is TGTGCCAGCAGTGAATTTGGAGGATACCAAGAGACCCAGTACTTC.

The gene calls are TRBV3-1 (or the pseudogene TRBV3-2) and TRBJ2-1; the match to TRBD2 covers 7 bases. The CDR3 spans 17 residues. CDR1 LGHDT and CDR2 YNNKEL come from the germline V gene (reference sequence). Trimming at V came to 1 base and at J to 0 bases, leaving 6 bases not matched to a gene. CDR3 amino acids: CASSQGDYPSSYNEQFF. CDR3 in DNA: TGTGCCAGCAGCCAAGGGGACTATCCGAGCTCCTACAATGAGCAGTTCTTC.

J is TRBJ1-6 and V is TRBV13; no firm D call. The V gene lost 1 base and the J gene lost 6 bases, with 4 bases spanning the gap. There are 13 residues in the CDR3. Germline V CDR1 and CDR2: PRHDT, FYEKMQ (reference sequence). The CDR3: CASSLVANSPLHF. DNA for the CDR3: TGTGCCAGCAGCTTAGTGGCTAATTCACCCCTCCACTTT.

This chain connects TRBV2 to TRBJ2-5; 8 nucleotides agree with TRBD1. Germline V lookup: CDR1 SNHLY, CDR2 FYNNEI. Losses at the gene ends were 2 bases for V and 5 bases for J; bases not matched to a gene: 1. The CDR3 is 13 residues long. The CDR3 sequence: CASSEWDRETQYF. CDR3 sequence (DNA): TGTGCCAGCAGTGAATGGGACAGGGAGACCCAGTACTTC.

The genes are TRBV6-5 and TRBJ1-1; D is ambiguous. V was cut by 5 bases and J by 5 bases, with 15 bases left in between. The CDR3 is 14 amino acids. Germline V gene sequence: CDR1 MNHEY, CDR2 SVGAGI. This CDR3 reads CASSKRTPSTEAFF. The CDR3 region has the DNA TGTGCCAGCAGTAAACGGACCCCAAGTACTGAAGCTTTCTTT.

The chain carries TRBV7-9 and TRBJ2-1, with TRBD1 matching over 10 bases. The length of the CDR3 is 14 residues. With 4 bases clipped from V and 8 bases from J, the junction kept 5 bases outside the gene matches. From germline, CDR1 is SEHNR and CDR2 FQNEAQ (reference sequence). As DNA, the CDR3 is TGTGCCAGCAGCTCACGGACAGGGGGGTATGAGCAGTTCTTC. Translating gives CASSSRTGGYEQFF.

J is TRBJ2-7 and V is TRBV6-5; 11 nucleotides line up with TRBD1. V trimming: 6 bases; J trimming: 3 bases; junction bases outside the gene matches: 4. The CDR3 length is 14 residues. Germline V gene lookup returns CDR1 MNHEY and CDR2 SVGAGI. The DNA for the CDR3 is TGTGCCAGCAGGACCGGGACAGGGGGCTACGAGCAGTACTTC. It translates to CASRTGTGGYEQYF.

The rearrangement uses TRBV19 and TRBJ1-2, with 8 bases lining up with TRBD1. The germline V gene has CDR1 LNHDA and CDR2 SQIVND (reference sequence). V shed 1 base and J 11 bases; nucleotides not matched to a gene: 3. The CDR3 extends over 12 amino acids. This CDR3 reads CASSIGDRIYTF. For the CDR3, the DNA is TGTGCCAGTAGTATAGGGGACAGGATATACACCTTC. Combining the CDR3 with reference TRBV19 and TRBJ1-2 gives the whole variable domain DGGITQSPKYLFRKEGQNVTLSCEQNLNHDAMYWYRQDPGQGLRLIYYSQIVNDFQKGDIAEGYSVSREKKESFPLTVTSAQKNPTAFYLCASSIGDRIYTFGSGTRLTVV.

The chain links TRBV28 to TRBJ2-2; D is undetermined. V was trimmed by 3 bases and J by 0 bases, leaving 11 bases between them. There are 16 residues in the CDR3. Germline CDR1 is MDHEN and CDR2 is SYDVKM. The CDR3 sequence: CASSFMRASNTGELFF. DNA of the CDR3: TGTGCCAGCAGTTTTATGAGAGCCTCGAACACCGGGGAGCTGTTTTTT.

The J gene is TRBJ2-1, the V gene TRBV21-1; the tabulated D call, TRBD2, remains unverified against the DNA. TRBV21-1 is a known pseudogene. The CDR3 loop spans 16 amino acids. CDR3 DNA sequence: TGTGCCAGCAGCAAAGAGGACGGGGGGGCTTGGAATGAGCAGTTCTTC. Protein sequence: CASSKEDGGAWNEQFF.

The V call is TRBV9, the J call TRBJ1-3, with TRBD1 matching over 10 bases. Germline trimming cut 4 bases from V and 0 bases from J; bases unmatched to any gene: 10. Germline V CDR1 and CDR2: SGDLS, YYNGEE. The CDR3 length is 18 residues. The CDR3 region is CASSHARDRGTSGNTIYF. The CDR3 nucleotides read TGTGCCAGCAGCCACGCACGGGACAGGGGAACCTCTGGAAACACCATATATTTT.

The chain is built from TRBV6-5 and TRBJ1-1, with D possibly TRBD1 on 5 matching bases. The CDR3 loop spans 15 amino acids. Trimming removed 0 bases at V and 1 base at J, with 9 bases between. Germline CDR1 MNHEY, CDR2 SVGAGI. In DNA, the CDR3 is TGTGCCAGCAGTTACTCGCTCAGGGAGAACACTGAAGCTTTCTTT. Translated, it gives CASSYSLRENTEAFF.

V gene TRBV5-1 combines with J gene TRBJ1-3; 11 nucleotides match TRBD1. The CDR3 runs to 16 residues. Losses at the gene ends were 5 bases for V and 1 base for J; bases not matched to a gene: 5. CDR1 is SGHRS and CDR2 is YFSETQ in the germline V gene. The DNA for the CDR3 is TGCGCCAGCAGACGGGACAGGGGGGCTTCTGGAAACACCATATATTTT. Amino acids: CASRRDRGASGNTIYF.

Only one count was recorded for this clone. The chain carries TRBV28 and TRBJ2-4, with 9 bases identical to TRBD1. This CDR3 region has 13 residues. The V gene end was trimmed by 5 bases and the J gene end by 9 bases; junction bases not matched to a gene: 5. CDR1 is MDHEN and CDR2 is SYDVKM in the germline V gene. CDR3 nucleotide sequence: TGTGCCAGCAGTCGGGGACAGGGTGGCATTCAGTACTTC. It codes for CASSRGQGGIQYF.

V gene TRBV4-1 combines with J gene TRBJ2-2; 10 bases line up with TRBD2. The CDR3 is 18 residues long. Germline V gene lookup returns CDR1 MGHRA and CDR2 YSYEKL. Trimming at V came to 4 bases and at J to 5 bases, leaving 13 bases not matched to a gene. The CDR3, as DNA: TGCGCCAGCAGCCTCCACCCGTGGGAGCGGGGGGGAACCGGGGAGCTGTTTTTT. Translation gives CASSLHPWERGGTGELFF.

This clone was found once. V gene TRBV4-3 combines with J gene TRBJ2-3; D gene ambiguous. The length of the CDR3 is 14 residues. Germline CDR1 is LGHNA and CDR2 is YSLEER. V lost 4 bases, J lost 5 bases, and 13 bases lay in between. The chain's CDR3 is CASSREGLGDTQYF. CDR3 DNA sequence: TGCGCCAGCAGCCGTGAAGGCCTAGGAGATACGCAGTATTTT.

V gene TRBV7-6 combines with J gene TRBJ1-3; D remains unclear. The CDR3 is 13 residues long. V shed 5 bases and J shed 3 bases, with 8 bases lying between them. Per germline, CDR1 SGHVS and CDR2 FNYEAQ. The CDR3 is CASSLTDGNTIYF. DNA of the CDR3: TGTGCCAGCAGCCTAACCGATGGAAACACCATATATTTT.

The V gene is TRBV15, the J gene TRBJ2-5, with D perhaps TRBD1 (6 bases). The germline V gene has CDR1 LNHNV and CDR2 YYDKDF (reference sequence). This CDR3 contains 14 residues. V was trimmed by 0 bases and J by 2 bases, leaving 7 bases between them. CDR3 DNA: TGTGCCACCAGCAGAGAAGGGGGACAAGAGACCCAGTACTTC. It specifies CATSREGGQETQYF.

The V and J genes are TRBV7-9 and TRBJ2-3; D gene unclear. This CDR3 is built from 14 residues. CDR1 is SEHNR and CDR2 is FQNEAQ in the germline V gene (reference sequence). The V end lost 3 bases, the J end lost 1 base, and 8 bases lay between the germline ends. CDR3 protein: CASSLVDGTDTQYF. The CDR3, as DNA: TGTGCCAGCAGCTTGGTTGATGGCACAGATACGCAGTATTTT.

This sequence joins TRBV5-6 and TRBJ2-2; the match to TRBD1 covers 7 bases. The germline V gene has CDR1 SGHDT and CDR2 YYEEEE. The CDR3 sequence is 17 residues long. V lost 0 bases, J lost 1 base, and 6 bases stayed unmatched. CDR3 in DNA: TGTGCCAGCAGCTTGGGCCCCGGGACAGTGAACACCGGGGAGCTGTTTTTT. Translation gives CASSLGPGTVNTGELFF.

The V gene is TRBV10-2, the J gene TRBJ1-1; possible D gene TRBD1, 5 bases. Germline CDR1 and CDR2: WSHSY and SAAADI. CDR3 size: 16 residues. Trimming shortened V by 2 bases and J by 4 bases, and 17 bases separated the two germline ends. The CDR3 DNA reads as TGCGCCAGCAGTGAGCTTGGGACCGACACCATCACTGAAGCTTTCTTT. Encoded protein: CASSELGTDTITEAFF.

A single count supports this clone. V is TRBV18 and J is TRBJ2-3; TRBD1 might be the D (6 bases). Germline V gene data show CDR1 as KGHSH and CDR2 as LQKENI. The CDR3 sequence is 14 residues long. Trimming left V 4 bases short and J 2 bases short, with 10 bases between. CDR3 sequence: CASSLNRDTDTQYF. The CDR3 nucleotides read TGTGCCAGCTCACTCAACAGGGACACAGATACGCAGTATTTT.